The clone carrying this TCR beta chain appeared many times. Its matching antigen is unknown. Patients underwent thyroid surgery, and none had received any treatment before it. With 4 bases clipped from V and 4 bases from J, the junction kept 4 bases outside the gene matches. The CDR3 consists of 15 residues. Germline CDR1 is SGDLS and CDR2 is YYNGEE. The data were obtained in a study of metastatic and nonmetastatic thyroid tumors. The wider study: Repertoire comparisons spanned blood and tumor or nodule tissue from malignant and benign thyroid patients.

In the original analysis: Built for papillary thyroid cancer, a distant-metastasis classifier drew on CDR3 differences across clinicopathological groups. With MiXCR, TCRdb reprocessed the PCR reads. The V and J calls and clone size come from TCRdb's table, not from the authors' own analysis. The sample lists about 21,000 clones; about a sixth were seen once. Study-level results: Reports indicated that malignant thyroid tumors showed significantly higher TCR beta diversity than benign nodules did, in blood and tumor.

Sequencing was done on a sample of blood. The receptor's source is a male donor with papillary thyroid cancer or a benign thyroid nodule (not recorded which). Some clones in this sample may be carry-over from other donors' samples. This chain joins TRBV9 and TRBJ2-1; 11 nucleotides align to TRBD2. DNA of the CDR3: TGTGCCAGCAGCTTCTTAGCGGGAGGGTACAATGAGCAGTTCTTC. It translates to CASSFLAGGYNEQFF.